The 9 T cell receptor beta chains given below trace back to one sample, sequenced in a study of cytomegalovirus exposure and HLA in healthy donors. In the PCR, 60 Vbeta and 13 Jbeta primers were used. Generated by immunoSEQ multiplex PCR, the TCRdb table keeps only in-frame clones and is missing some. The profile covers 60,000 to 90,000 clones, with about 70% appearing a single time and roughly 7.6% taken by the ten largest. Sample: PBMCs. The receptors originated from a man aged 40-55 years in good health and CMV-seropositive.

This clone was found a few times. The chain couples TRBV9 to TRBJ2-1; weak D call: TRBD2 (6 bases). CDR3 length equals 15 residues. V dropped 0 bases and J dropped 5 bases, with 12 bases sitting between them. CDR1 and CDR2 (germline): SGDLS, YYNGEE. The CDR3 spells CASSVGAGSHNEQFF. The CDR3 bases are TGTGCCAGCAGCGTAGGAGCGGGTTCCCACAATGAGCAGTTCTTC.

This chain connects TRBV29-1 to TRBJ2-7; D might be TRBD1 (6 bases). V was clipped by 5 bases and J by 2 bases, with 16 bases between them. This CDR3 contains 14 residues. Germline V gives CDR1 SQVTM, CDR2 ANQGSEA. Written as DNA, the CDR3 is TGCAGCGTTTATACCACAGGGCAGACCTACGAGCAGTACTTC. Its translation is CSVYTTGQTYEQYF.

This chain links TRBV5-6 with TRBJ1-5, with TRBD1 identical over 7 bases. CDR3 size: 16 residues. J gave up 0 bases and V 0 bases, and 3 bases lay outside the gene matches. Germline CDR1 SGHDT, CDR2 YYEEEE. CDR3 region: CASSLGQGDSNQPQHF. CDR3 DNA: TGTGCCAGCAGCTTGGGACAGGGAGATAGCAATCAGCCCCAGCATTTT.

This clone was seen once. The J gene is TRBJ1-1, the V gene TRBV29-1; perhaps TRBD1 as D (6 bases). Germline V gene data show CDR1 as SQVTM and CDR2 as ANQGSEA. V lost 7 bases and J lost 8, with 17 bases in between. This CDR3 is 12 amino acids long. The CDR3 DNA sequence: TGCAGCGCTCGGGGTCAGACAGGCGAAGCTTTCTTT. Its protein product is CSARGQTGEAFF.

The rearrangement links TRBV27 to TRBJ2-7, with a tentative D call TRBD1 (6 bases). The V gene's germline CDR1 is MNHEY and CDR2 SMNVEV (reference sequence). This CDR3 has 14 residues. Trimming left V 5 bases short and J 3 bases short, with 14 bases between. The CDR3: CASSPQGGYYEQYF. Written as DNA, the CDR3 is TGTGCCAGCAGTCCCCAAGGGGGTTACTACGAGCAGTACTTC.

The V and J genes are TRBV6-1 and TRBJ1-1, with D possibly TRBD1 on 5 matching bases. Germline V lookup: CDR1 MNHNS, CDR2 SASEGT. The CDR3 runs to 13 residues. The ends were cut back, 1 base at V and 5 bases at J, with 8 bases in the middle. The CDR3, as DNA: TGTGCCAGCAGTGAAGGCAGGGAAACTGAAGCTTTCTTT. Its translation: CASSEGRETEAFF.

This chain's CDR3 is CASSLTGQGASEAFF. The CDR3 DNA follows: TGTGCCAGCAGCCTAACGGGACAGGGGGCCTCTGAAGCTTTCTTT. The J gene is TRBJ1-1, the V gene TRBV9; 12 bases are shared with TRBD1. CDR3 length: 15 residues. Germline CDR1 reads SGDLS; CDR2 reads YYNGEE. With 4 bases clipped from V and 6 bases from J, the junction kept 7 bases outside the gene matches. The whole variable domain, remainder taken from reference TRBV9 and TRBJ1-1, is DSGVTQTPKHLITATGQRVTLRCSPRSGDLSVYWYQQSLDQGLQFLIQYYNGEERAKGNILERFSAQQFPDLHSELNLSSLELGDSALYFCASSLTGQGASEAFFGQGTRLTVV.

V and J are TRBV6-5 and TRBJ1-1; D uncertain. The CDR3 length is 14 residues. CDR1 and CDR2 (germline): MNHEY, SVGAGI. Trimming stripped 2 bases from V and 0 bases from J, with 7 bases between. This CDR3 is CASSYGSLNTEAFF. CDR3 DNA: TGTGCCAGCAGTTACGGCTCACTGAACACTGAAGCTTTCTTT.

Written as DNA, the CDR3 is TGTGCCAGCAGCCTCGACAATGAGCAGTTCTTC. Translation gives CASSLDNEQFF. V and J are TRBV7-9 and TRBJ2-1, with D hard to call. The CDR3 runs 11 residues. CDR1 and CDR2 (germline): SEHNR, FQNEAQ (reference sequence). The germline V and J ends were trimmed by 5 bases and 5 bases, with 4 bases remaining between them.